Sequencing of this TCR beta chain was carried out in a study of CD8+ T cells in alopecia areata. The sample's treatment: oral pan-JAK inhibitor, 5-10 mg twice daily. Starting from PBMCs, sorting isolated CD4+ and CD8+ T cells. The junction had 9 bases not matched to a gene; V was cut back by 1 base and J by 5 bases. The CDR3 is 15 residues long. Looked up from germline, CDR1 is GTSNPN and CDR2 is SVGIG (reference sequence). Following extraction, RNA underwent reverse transcription to cDNA, which served as the sequencing template. Profiling relied on immunoSEQ multiplex PCR, and the TCRdb table lists in-frame clones only, not all of them. The sample shows around 270,000 clones, roughly 64% of them seen only once.

This sequence was found in a human donor with alopecia areata. Specimen: CD4+ T cells sorted from blood, collected at week 24, from a patient treated with tofacitinib. J is TRBJ2-7 and V is TRBV30; 9 bases align to TRBD1. DNA for the CDR3: TGTGCCTGGAGTGGGACCCGGGACAGGGCCCACGAGCAGTACTTC. It codes for CAWSGTRDRAHEQYF.